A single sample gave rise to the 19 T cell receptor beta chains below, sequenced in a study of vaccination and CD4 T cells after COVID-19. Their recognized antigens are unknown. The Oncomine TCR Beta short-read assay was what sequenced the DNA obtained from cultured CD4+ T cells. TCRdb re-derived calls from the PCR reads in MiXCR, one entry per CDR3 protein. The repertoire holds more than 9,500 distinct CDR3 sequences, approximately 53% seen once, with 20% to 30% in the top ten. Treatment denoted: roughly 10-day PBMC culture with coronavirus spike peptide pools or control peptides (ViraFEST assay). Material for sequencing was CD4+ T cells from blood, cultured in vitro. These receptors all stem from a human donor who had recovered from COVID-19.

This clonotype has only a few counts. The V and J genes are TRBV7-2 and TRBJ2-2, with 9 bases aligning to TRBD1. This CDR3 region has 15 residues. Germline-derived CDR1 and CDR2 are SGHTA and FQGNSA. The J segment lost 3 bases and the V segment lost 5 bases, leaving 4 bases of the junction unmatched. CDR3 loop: CASSRDRVDTGELFF. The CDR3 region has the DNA TGTGCCAGCAGCCGGGACAGGGTCGACACCGGGGAGCTGTTTTTT.

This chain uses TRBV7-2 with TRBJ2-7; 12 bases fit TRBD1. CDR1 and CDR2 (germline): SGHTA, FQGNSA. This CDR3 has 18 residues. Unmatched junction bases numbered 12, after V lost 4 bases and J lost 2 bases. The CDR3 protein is CASSSRGTGGRIPYEQYF. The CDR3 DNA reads TGTGCCAGCAGCTCCAGGGGGACAGGGGGCCGGATCCCCTACGAGCAGTACTTC.

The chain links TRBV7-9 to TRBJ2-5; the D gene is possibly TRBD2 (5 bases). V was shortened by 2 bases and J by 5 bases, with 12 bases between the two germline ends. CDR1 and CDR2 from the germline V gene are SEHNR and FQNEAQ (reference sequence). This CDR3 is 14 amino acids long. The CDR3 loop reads CASSLFGVGETQYF. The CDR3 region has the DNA TGTGCCAGCAGCTTATTCGGGGTAGGGGAGACCCAGTACTTC.

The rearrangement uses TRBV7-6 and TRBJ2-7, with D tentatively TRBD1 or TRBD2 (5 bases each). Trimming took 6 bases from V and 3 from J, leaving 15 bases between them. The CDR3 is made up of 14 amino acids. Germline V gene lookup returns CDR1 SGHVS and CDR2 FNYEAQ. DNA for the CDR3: TGTGCCAGCAGTCCTAGGGGCGGGCGCTACGAGCAGTACTTC. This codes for CASSPRGGRYEQYF. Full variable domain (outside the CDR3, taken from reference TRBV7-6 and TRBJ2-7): GAGVSQSPRYKVTKRGQDVALRCDPISGHVSLYWYRQALGQGPEFLTYFNYEAQQDKSGLPNDRFSAERPEGSISTLTIQRTEQRDSAMYRCASSPRGGRYEQYFGPGTRLTVT.

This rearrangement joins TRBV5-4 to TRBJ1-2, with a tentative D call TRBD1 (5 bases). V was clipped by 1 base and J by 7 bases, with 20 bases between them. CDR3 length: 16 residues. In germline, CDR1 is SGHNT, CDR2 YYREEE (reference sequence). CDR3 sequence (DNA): TGTGCCAGCAGCTTGAGGTTCGGCGGAGATAGGGGTGGCTACACCTTC. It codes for CASSLRFGGDRGGYTF.

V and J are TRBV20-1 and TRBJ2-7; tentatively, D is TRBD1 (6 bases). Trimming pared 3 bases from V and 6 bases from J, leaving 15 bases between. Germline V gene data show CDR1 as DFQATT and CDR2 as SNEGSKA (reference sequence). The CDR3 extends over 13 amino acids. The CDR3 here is CSARPTGLVEQYF. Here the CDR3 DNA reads TGCAGTGCTAGGCCAACAGGGTTGGTCGAGCAGTACTTC.

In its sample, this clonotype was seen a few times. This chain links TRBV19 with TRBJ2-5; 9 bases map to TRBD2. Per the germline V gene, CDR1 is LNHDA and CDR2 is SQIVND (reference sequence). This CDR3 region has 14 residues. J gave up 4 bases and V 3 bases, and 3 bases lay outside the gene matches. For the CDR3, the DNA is TGTGCCAGTAGTATTCGCGGGGGGGTAGAGACCCAGTACTTC. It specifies CASSIRGGVETQYF.

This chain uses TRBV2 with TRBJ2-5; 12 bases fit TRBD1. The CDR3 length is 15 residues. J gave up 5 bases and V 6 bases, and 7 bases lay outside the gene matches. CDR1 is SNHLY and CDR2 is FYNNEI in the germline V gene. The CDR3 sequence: CASRPGTGGWETQYF. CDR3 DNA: TGTGCCAGCAGGCCCGGGACAGGGGGCTGGGAGACCCAGTACTTC. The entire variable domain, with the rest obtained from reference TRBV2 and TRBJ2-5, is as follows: EPEVTQTPSHQVTQMGQEVILRCVPISNHLYFYWYRQILGQKVEFLVSFYNNEISEKSEIFDDQFSVERPDGSNFTLKIRSTKLEDSAMYFCASRPGTGGWETQYFGPGTRLLVL.

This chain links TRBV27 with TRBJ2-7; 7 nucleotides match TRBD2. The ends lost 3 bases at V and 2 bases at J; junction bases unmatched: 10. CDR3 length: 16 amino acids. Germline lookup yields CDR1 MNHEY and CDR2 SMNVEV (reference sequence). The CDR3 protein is CASSFIRASGTYEQYF. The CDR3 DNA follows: TGTGCCAGCAGTTTTATTAGGGCTAGCGGAACCTACGAGCAGTACTTC.

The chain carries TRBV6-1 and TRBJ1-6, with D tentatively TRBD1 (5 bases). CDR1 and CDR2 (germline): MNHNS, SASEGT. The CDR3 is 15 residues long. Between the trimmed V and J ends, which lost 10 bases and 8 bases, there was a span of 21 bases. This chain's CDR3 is CATTTEGLGHSPLHF. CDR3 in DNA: TGTGCCACAACTACCGAGGGGTTGGGGCATTCACCCCTCCACTTT.

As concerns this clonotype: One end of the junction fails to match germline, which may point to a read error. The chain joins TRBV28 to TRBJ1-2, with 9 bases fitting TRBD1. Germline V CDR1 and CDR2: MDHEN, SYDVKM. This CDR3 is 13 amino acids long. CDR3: CTSSTGGVNGYTF. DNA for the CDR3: TGTACCAGCAGTACAGGGGGCGTCAATGGCTACACCTTC.

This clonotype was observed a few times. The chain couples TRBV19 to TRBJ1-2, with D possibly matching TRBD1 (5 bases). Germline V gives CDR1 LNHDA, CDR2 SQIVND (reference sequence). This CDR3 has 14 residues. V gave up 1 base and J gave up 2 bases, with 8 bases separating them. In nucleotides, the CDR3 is TGTGCCAGTAGTATAGGAACAGGCAACTATGGCTACACCTTC. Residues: CASSIGTGNYGYTF.

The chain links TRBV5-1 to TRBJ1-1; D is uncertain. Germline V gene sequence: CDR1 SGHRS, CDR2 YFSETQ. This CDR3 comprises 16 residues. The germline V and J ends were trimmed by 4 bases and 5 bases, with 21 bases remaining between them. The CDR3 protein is CASSPSEEGRRTEAFF. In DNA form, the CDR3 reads TGCGCCAGCAGCCCATCCGAGGAGGGTAGGAGGACTGAAGCTTTCTTT.

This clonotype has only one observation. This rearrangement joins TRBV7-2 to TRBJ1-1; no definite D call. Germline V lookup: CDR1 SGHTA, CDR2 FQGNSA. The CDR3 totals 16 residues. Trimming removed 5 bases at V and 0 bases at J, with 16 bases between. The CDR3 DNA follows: TGTGCCAGCAGCGCCAGGCCAGCGAACATGAACACTGAAGCTTTCTTT. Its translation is CASSARPANMNTEAFF.

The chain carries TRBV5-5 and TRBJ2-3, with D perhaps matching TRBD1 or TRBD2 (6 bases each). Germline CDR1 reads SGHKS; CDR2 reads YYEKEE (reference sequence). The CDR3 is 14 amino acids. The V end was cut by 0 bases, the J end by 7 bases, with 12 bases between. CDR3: CASSLEGGLHTQYF. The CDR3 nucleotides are TGTGCCAGCAGCTTGGAGGGGGGCCTCCATACGCAGTATTTT.

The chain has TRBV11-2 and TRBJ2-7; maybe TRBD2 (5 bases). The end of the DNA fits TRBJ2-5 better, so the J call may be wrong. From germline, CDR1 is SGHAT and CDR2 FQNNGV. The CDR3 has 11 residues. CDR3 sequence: CASSPGETQYF. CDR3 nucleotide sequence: TGTGCCAGCAGCCCGGGGGAGACCCAGTACTTC.

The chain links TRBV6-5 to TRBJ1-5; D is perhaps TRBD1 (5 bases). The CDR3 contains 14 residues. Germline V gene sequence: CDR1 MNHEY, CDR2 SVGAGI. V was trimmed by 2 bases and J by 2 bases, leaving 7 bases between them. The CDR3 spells CASSYRGGNQPQHF. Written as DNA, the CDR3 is TGTGCCAGCAGTTACCGGGGCGGCAATCAGCCCCAGCATTTT.

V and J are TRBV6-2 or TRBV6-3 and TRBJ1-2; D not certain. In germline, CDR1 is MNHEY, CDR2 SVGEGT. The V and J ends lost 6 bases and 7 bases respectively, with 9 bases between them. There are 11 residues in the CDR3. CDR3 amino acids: CASRTNGGYTF. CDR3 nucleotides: TGTGCCAGCAGGACGAACGGTGGCTACACCTTC.

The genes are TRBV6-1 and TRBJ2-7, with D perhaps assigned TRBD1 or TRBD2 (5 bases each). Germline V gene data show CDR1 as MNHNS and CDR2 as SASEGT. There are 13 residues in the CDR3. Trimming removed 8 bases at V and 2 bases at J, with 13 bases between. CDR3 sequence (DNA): TGTGCCAGCGCCGGGGCTGGCCCCTACGAGCAGTACTTC. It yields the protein CASAGAGPYEQYF.